The TCR beta chain described here comes from a study of blood T cell repertoires in COVID-19. Study context: Sources were T cells, B-cell-depleted T cells, or PBMCs; the material itself was cDNA or gDNA.

How the authors handled the data: Researchers report that nucleated cell counts were estimated from reference gene primer amplification. Clones were sequenced by immunoSEQ multiplex PCR, and TCRdb holds only the in-frame ones, with some missing. The V and J calls and the clone size are those of that table, but D and trimming were determined from the DNA. The table records tens of thousands of clones, roughly 80% of them present only once. The CDR3 has 15 residues. The V gene's germline CDR1 is SEHNR and CDR2 FQNEAQ (reference sequence). Trimming pared 1 base from V and 5 bases from J, leaving 11 bases between.

What was sequenced was peripheral blood. This chain uses TRBV7-9 with TRBJ1-4, with D possibly matching TRBD1 (5 bases). The sequence came from a man between 60 and 75 years old with acute or convalescent COVID-19. CDR3 in DNA: TGTGCCAGCAGCTTAGTCGCAGGGCGGAATGAAAAACTGTTTTTT. Translated: CASSLVAGRNEKLFF.